What follows is one T cell receptor beta chain and its context. Its target antigen remains unknown. Base-call qualities are not available, and no considerably larger clone is one nucleotide away. Counted from cysteine to phenylalanine, this CDR3 has 12 amino acids. Only CDR3 DNA is held: 36 bases, read in frame from base 1. Trimming takes 6 bases from V and 1 base from J, and the germline ends sit 6 bases apart. Per the germline V gene (reference sequence), LNHNV is the CDR1 and YYDKDF is the CDR2. These data come from a study of T cells in Graves' hyperthyroidism and ophthalmopathy (dated 2019 in TCRdb). For context, the study as a whole: Peripheral blood samples were taken at initial diagnosis, before any treatment was given. To identify TCR V-J signatures that set the groups apart, the researchers used a discovery cohort of 100 patients, made up of approximately 43 with Graves' ophthalmopathy and some 60 with stable Graves' hyperthyroidism. An independent validation cohort of fewer than 20 hyperthyroidism patients and approximately 15 patients who later progressed to ophthalmopathy tested prospective prediction of ophthalmopathy. For training and testing, the 100 or so patients in the discovery cohort were randomly divided in a 7:3 ratio. In addition, the study compared T-cell repertoires in thyroid tissue and in blood from five to seven Graves' hyperthyroidism patients. After sampling, hyperthyroidism patients received methimazole starting at 30 mg daily, and ophthalmopathy patients received high-dose intravenous methylprednisolone. The paper describes TCR Vbeta CDR3 sequencing of around 140 peripheral blood samples, made up of some 42 ophthalmopathy patients, 70 to 75 hyperthyroidism patients and roughly 17 progressor patients.

The TCR beta CDR3 regions were amplified from the RNA transcripts. The TCR CDR3 was subjected to a first round of RT-PCR using the HTBI primer set and the Qiagen OneStep RT-PCR kit. Libraries were constructed in a second round of multiplex PCR, after which size selection and purification were carried out. The libraries were sequenced on an Illumina HiSeq2000 using paired-end 100 bp reads. As for how the authors treated the data: Raw data were processed with SOAPnuke, discarding reads with adapters, uncalled bases, mean Phred below 15, or no exact constant-primer or identifier match. COPE v1.2.5 was used to merge high-quality paired reads, and clonotypes were defined as unique nucleotide sequences. Clonotypes were aligned to IMGT TRBV, TRBD and TRBJ reference segments using MiTCR v1.1. Analysis was restricted to V-J combinations with a frequency above 0.0001, which covered roughly 99% of repertoires. The TCS score was defined as the ratio of F50 (clonal expansion) to E x V (chaos), calculated using BLOSUM62-based TCRdist between CDR3 peptides within each V-J. Welch's t-statistics and random forest reduced roughly 530 V-J features to 13, which were used in a naive Bayes classifier (R e1071). TCRdb ran its own pipeline on the public reads, namely fastp trimming at Q25 and MiXCR clone calling, and kept in-frame beta chains. Rows are combined by CDR3 protein, so each entry shows the most common genes and DNA. The V and J calls reflect TCRdb's pipeline rather than the authors' work. This sample is represented by about 340,000 distinct CDR3 sequences; 18% of them were singletons. 45% to 50% of the sample rests with the top ten.

A patient counted as having stable Graves' hyperthyroidism if no progression to ophthalmopathy occurred over 18 months of follow-up. Hyperthyroidism patients were newly diagnosed, had a disease duration of under 2 months, and were aged 18 to 65 years. Patients with uncontrolled infections, other autoimmune diseases, pregnancy or lactation were excluded. Diagnoses relied on clinical symptoms, serum thyroxine and TRAb, thyroid ultrasound and orbital computed tomography. Ficoll-Paque density gradient centrifugation was used to isolate PBMCs from 9.5 to 10 ml of fresh peripheral blood. Trizol reagent was used to extract total RNA, and RNA quality was then checked on an Agilent 2100 Bioanalyzer. Overall results and qualifications from the work: A model built on a 13 V-J signature distinguished ophthalmopathy from stable hyperthyroidism, reaching about 88% sensitivity and approximately 81% specificity in cross-validation and 80%/75% in testing. No statistical method was used to fix the sample size in advance, and group allocation was not hidden from the investigators. Most expanded thyroid clonotypes (frequency above 0.001) were also detected in blood, a finding suggesting that blood repertoires may reflect thyroid immune responses. In validation, the model predicted progression to ophthalmopathy with over 60% sensitivity and roughly 72% specificity, a median of 6.5 months before onset.

The receptor chain draws on TRBV15 and TRBJ1-1; the D gene is perhaps TRBD1, on 5 matching bases. The specimen sequenced was blood. The TCR comes from a woman between 50 and 59 years old with Graves' hyperthyroidism. The CDR3: CATSQGNTEAFF. The bases read TGTGCCACCAGTCAGGGGAACACTGAAGCTTTCTTT.